This T cell receptor beta chain was recovered during a study of cytotoxic CD8 clonotypes in ibrutinib-treated CLL. Study details: Overall, 25 or so responses were partial and 2 complete; following median approximately 65 months, about 15 patients stayed remitted and about 12 progressed. A mean of around 270,000 productive templates and more than 75,000 productive rearrangements was obtained per sample.

The CDR3 sequence is 12 residues long. CDR1 is MGHRA and CDR2 is YSYEKL in the germline V gene. Trimming pared 0 bases from V and 7 bases from J, leaving 3 bases between. Depths of 1 in 200,000 to 1 in 1 million T cells were the sequencing target. TCRdb's table, derived via immunoSEQ multiplex PCR, lists solely in-frame clones and lacks some. The sample carries approximately 100,000 clones, 60% to 80% recorded once. The clonotype was recovered from a human donor with chronic lymphocytic leukemia. The chain is built from TRBV4-1 and TRBJ2-2; D is undetermined. Sequenced here: PBMCs, sampled after 12 months of ibrutinib treatment. The CDR3 coding sequence is TGCGCCAGCAGCCAAGAAGTCGGGGAGCTGTTTTTT. It is translated as CASSQEVGELFF.